A selection of T cell receptor beta chains follows, all from one sample in a study of T cell repertoires in cytomegalovirus infection. TCRdb re-analysed the reads in MiXCR, keeping a single row per CDR3 protein. The sample contains about 500,000 distinct CDR3 sequences, around a third of which appear only once. These receptors are not linked to any known antigen. The source material was cultured PBMCs, sampled from culture after CMV antigen stimulation. The receptor source for this set is a human donor in good health (CMV status not recorded). Some clones in this sample may be carry-over from other donors' samples. Both conserved end residues are part of each CDR3. Each record gives: D gene, J gene, clone size, V gene, CDR3 DNA, CDR3 protein. The D gene is left open where the match is weak. Size is omitted from some rows. Given values are once, few, many or a class for expanded clones.

. TRBJ2-4 . TRBV30 TGTGCCTGGAGTCTCCTCTTTTCCAAAAACATTCAGTACTTC CAWSLLFSKNIQYF
TRBD1 TRBJ2-1 few TRBV7-2 TGTGCCAGCGGGACAGGGGGTAGGTATGAGCAGTTCTTC CASGTGGRYEQFF
. TRBJ2-3 . TRBV19 TGTGCCAGTAGTGCCGGGACTACGCAGTATTTT CASSAGTTQYF
. TRBJ1-1 . TRBV19 TGTGCCAGCCGGACGTTGCGGACGGGGAACACTGAAGCTTTCTTT CASRTLRTGNTEAFF
. TRBJ1-1 . TRBV4-1 TGCGCCAGCAGCCAACACGAGGTAGGGGTAACTGAAGCTTTCTTT CASSQHEVGVTEAFF
TRBD2 TRBJ2-3 . TRBV27 TGTGCCAGCGCGATACTGGGACTAGACGTAAGGAATACGCAGTATTTT CASAILGLDVRNTQYF
. TRBJ1-4 many TRBV4-1 TGCGCCAGCAGCCGAGTCAATGAAAAACTGTTTTTT CASSRVNEKLFF
. TRBJ2-2 . TRBV7-3 TGTGCCAGCAGCTTACGGGGAGACGGGGAGCTGTTTTTT CASSLRGDGELFF
TRBD1 TRBJ1-1 . TRBV28 TGTGCCAGCAGTTTAACCGGACAGGGGAACACTGAAGCTTTCTTT CASSLTGQGNTEAFF
. TRBJ1-6 . TRBV7-2 TGTGCCAGCAGCGCCCAGGGTATCCCTCCTTCCCTCCACTTT CASSAQGIPPSLHF